The 4 T cell receptor beta chains below were found in one sample sequenced in a study of blood T cell repertoires in COVID-19. TCRdb's copy holds only in-frame clones and misses some; the assay was immunoSEQ multiplex PCR. The sample has tens of thousands of clones; 85% to 95% are singletons. The sample consisted of peripheral blood. The source is a woman between 55 and 75 years old with active COVID-19.

V is TRBV19 and J is TRBJ1-2; D is ambiguous. The CDR3 runs 12 residues. Trimming stripped 3 bases from V and 4 bases from J, with 6 bases between. Germline CDR1 reads LNHDA; CDR2 reads SQIVND (reference sequence). CDR3 sequence: CASSIHSYGYTF. CDR3 in DNA: TGTGCCAGTAGTATCCACAGCTATGGCTACACCTTC.

This clone was detected a few times. The chain employs TRBV20-1 and TRBJ1-2; D is perhaps TRBD1 (5 bases). Germline V gene lookup returns CDR1 DFQATT and CDR2 SNEGSKA (reference sequence). Trimming cost V 3 bases and J 0 bases, with 8 bases left between them. CDR3 length: 13 amino acids. Here the CDR3 reads CSASGGANYGYTF. The CDR3 region has the DNA TGCAGTGCTAGTGGGGGAGCTAACTATGGCTACACCTTC.

The gene calls are TRBV5-4 and TRBJ1-1; a possible D gene is TRBD1 (5 bases). The ends were cut back, 0 bases at V and 0 bases at J, with 9 bases in the middle. The CDR3 totals 15 residues. In germline, CDR1 is SGHNT, CDR2 YYREEE (reference sequence). Here the CDR3 reads CASSLEQDMNTEAFF. The CDR3 region has the DNA TGTGCCAGCAGCTTGGAACAGGACATGAACACTGAAGCTTTCTTT.

The V call is TRBV5-1, the J call TRBJ1-4, with D uncertain. Germline CDR1 is SGHRS and CDR2 is YFSETQ. Trimming took 4 bases from V and 5 from J, leaving 12 bases between them. The CDR3 is 14 amino acids. CDR3 amino acids: CASSPDYPNEKLFF. The DNA for the CDR3 is TGCGCCAGCAGCCCTGACTACCCCAATGAAAAACTGTTTTTT.